These T cell receptor beta chains were read from a single sample in a study of CD4 T cells in relation to SARS-CoV-2 and coronaviruses. Data came from immunoSEQ multiplex PCR; TCRdb stores just in-frame clones and leaves some out. This sample carries approximately 25,000 clones, about four fifths of them seen once, and the ten largest clones take roughly 14%. These TCRs are of unknown antigen specificity. Sequences were obtained from CD4+ T cells from PBMCs, cultured in vitro. Source of these receptors: a human donor in good health. CDR3s include the opening cysteine and the closing phenylalanine or tryptophan. D genes are given only for firm matches. Size is stated for part of the rows, as once, few or many counts, or as a class when the clone is expanded.

v_gene	d_gene	abundance	j_gene	CDR3aa	CDR3nt
TRBV11-2	TRBD2	.	TRBJ2-3	CASSRGERGNTDTQYF	TGTGCCAGCAGCCGCGGGGAGCGGGGCAACACAGATACGCAGTATTTT
TRBV13	TRBD1	once	TRBJ1-1	CASSARRGTGPNTEAFF	TGTGCCAGCAGCGCACGACGTGGGACAGGACCCAACACTGAAGCTTTCTTT
TRBV4-2	.	.	TRBJ2-6	CASSQLRGEANVLTF	TGTGCCAGCAGCCAACTCAGGGGAGAAGCCAACGTCCTGACTTTC
TRBV2	.	large	TRBJ1-2	CAITGNYGYTF	TGTGCCATTACGGGAAACTATGGCTACACCTTC
TRBV4-3	.	.	TRBJ2-2	CASSQVTSYSGELFF	TGCGCCAGCAGCCAAGTGACCTCCTATAGCGGGGAGCTGTTTTTT
TRBV6-1	.	.	TRBJ1-1	CASSEPTMLREAFF	TGTGCCAGCAGTGAGCCGACGATGCTAAGGGAAGCTTTCTTT
TRBV4-2	.	.	TRBJ2-5	CASSPGRLRETQYF	TGTGCCAGCAGCCCAGGACGACTCCGGGAGACCCAGTACTTC
TRBV4-3	TRBD1	.	TRBJ1-4	CASSQGAVRGRREKLFF	TGCGCCAGCAGCCAAGGAGCGGTGAGGGGGCGTCGTGAAAAACTGTTTTTT
TRBV10-3	.	.	TRBJ2-2	CAISPVGIETGELFF	TGTGCCATCAGTCCCGTAGGGATAGAGACCGGGGAGCTGTTTTTT
TRBV9	TRBD2	.	TRBJ2-2	CASSPSGRWTGELFF	TGTGCCAGCAGCCCTAGCGGGAGGTGGACCGGGGAGCTGTTTTTT
TRBV6-2/TRBV6-3	.	.	TRBJ2-1	CASSYSTRARQGRENEQFF	TGTGCCAGCAGTTACTCCACCCGGGCCCGGCAGGGTCGGGAAAATGAGCAGTTCTTC
TRBV6-5	.	.	TRBJ2-5	CATQRDRQETQYF	TGTGCCACCCAGCGGGACAGGCAAGAGACCCAGTACTTC
TRBV18	.	.	TRBJ2-2	CASSPNGGTGELFF	TGTGCCAGCTCACCCAACGGTGGGACCGGGGAGCTGTTTTTT
TRBV7-3	.	.	TRBJ1-1	CASSLLGGNTEAFF	TGTGCCAGCAGTCTACTCGGGGGGAACACTGAAGCTTTCTTT
TRBV27	.	.	TRBJ2-7	CATAGHKSGEQYF	TGTGCCACTGCAGGGCACAAATCGGGGGAGCAGTACTTC
TRBV19	.	.	TRBJ1-1	CASSIDWEVRAEAFF	TGTGCCAGTAGTATAGATTGGGAGGTTCGGGCTGAAGCTTTCTTT
TRBV6-5	TRBD2	.	TRBJ2-1	CASMTSGMIEQFF	TGTGCCAGCATGACTAGCGGCATGATAGAGCAGTTCTTC
TRBV2	.	.	TRBJ2-2	CASSWDLNTGELFF	TGTGCCAGCAGTTGGGATTTGAACACCGGGGAGCTGTTTTTT
TRBV6-6	TRBD1	.	TRBJ2-7	CASRDRGREQYF	TGTGCCAGCAGGGACAGGGGGCGAGAGCAGTACTTC
TRBV7-9	.	.	TRBJ2-7	CASGRTLEFHF	TGTGCCAGCGGTCGGACATTGGAATTTCACTTC
TRBV3-1/TRBV3-2	.	.	TRBJ1-2	CASSPTLNYGYTF	TGTGCCAGCAGCCCGACCCTTAACTATGGCTACACCTTC
TRBV4-1	TRBD2	.	TRBJ2-3	CASSQETPGGTSGVRDTQYF	TGCGCCAGCAGCCAAGAGACCCCGGGGGGGACTAGCGGGGTCCGGGATACGCAGTATTTT
TRBV5-1	TRBD1	.	TRBJ1-1	CASSKDRATTEAFF	TGCGCCAGCAGCAAGGACAGGGCGACGACTGAAGCTTTCTTT
TRBV18	TRBD1	once	TRBJ1-1	CASSPESGGRTEAFF	TGTGCCAGCTCACCCGAGTCAGGGGGAAGGACTGAAGCTTTCTTT
TRBV27	TRBD2	few	TRBJ2-7	CASSPLSGRGSYEQYF	TGTGCCAGCAGCCCCCTAAGCGGGAGAGGATCCTACGAGCAGTACTTC
TRBV7-8	.	few	TRBJ2-1	CASSLERKNEQFF	TGTGCCAGCAGCTTAGAAAGGAAGAATGAGCAGTTCTTC
TRBV5-1	TRBD1	.	TRBJ2-3	CASSRDRGQGDTQYF	TGCGCCAGCAGCAGGGACAGGGGGCAGGGAGATACGCAGTATTTT
TRBV29-1	.	.	TRBJ1-5	CSVVGMFQPQHF	TGCAGCGTTGTCGGAATGTTTCAGCCCCAGCATTTT
TRBV9	.	.	TRBJ1-2	CASSVGGQMGGYTF	TGTGCCAGCAGCGTAGGTGGGCAGATGGGTGGCTACACCTTC
TRBV5-4	.	.	TRBJ2-6	CASSLGGPGANVLTF	TGTGCCAGCAGCTTGGGGGGGCCCGGGGCCAACGTCCTGACTTTC
TRBV4-2	.	.	TRBJ2-5	CASSQGQTGAETQYF	TGTGCCAGCAGCCAAGGTCAAACGGGGGCGGAGACCCAGTACTTC
TRBV28	TRBD1	.	TRBJ1-2	CASSPDRAFYTF	TGTGCCAGCAGTCCCGACAGGGCCTTTTACACCTTC
TRBV19	.	.	TRBJ1-6	CASSREGDDSPLHF	TGTGCCAGTAGTAGGGAGGGAGATGATTCACCCCTCCACTTT
TRBV6-5	TRBD1	.	TRBJ1-2	CASRPSGGGYTF	TGTGCCAGCAGACCCTCAGGGGGTGGCTACACCTTC
TRBV28	TRBD1	.	TRBJ1-5	CASGGTGGQPQHF	TGTGCCAGCGGGGGAACAGGGGGGCAGCCCCAGCATTTT
TRBV7-2	.	.	TRBJ1-2	CASSLRNRVTGNYGYTF	TGTGCCAGCAGCTTACGGAACAGGGTGACGGGAAACTATGGCTACACCTTC
TRBV12-3/TRBV12-4	.	.	TRBJ1-1	CASTWIQNTEAFF	TGTGCCAGTACGTGGATCCAGAACACTGAAGCTTTCTTT
TRBV12-3/TRBV12-4	.	.	TRBJ1-1	CATNQGTNTEAFF	TGTGCCACCAACCAGGGGACGAACACTGAAGCTTTCTTT
TRBV18	.	.	TRBJ1-3	CASSPRTGNTIYF	TGTGCCAGCTCACCGAGAACGGGAAACACCATATATTTT
TRBV4-1	TRBD2	.	TRBJ2-7	CASSQSYSGTSYEQYF	TGCGCCAGCAGCCAATCGTACAGCGGGACCTCCTACGAGCAGTACTTC
TRBV12-5	TRBD1	.	TRBJ2-7	CASGLTRQGDRYEQYF	TGTGCTAGTGGTTTGACAAGACAGGGGGATCGTTACGAGCAGTACTTC
TRBV19	TRBD1	.	TRBJ1-1	CASSIGAGGVASITPEAFF	TGTGCCAGTAGTATTGGGGCAGGGGGCGTCGCTAGTATTACCCCTGAAGCTTTCTTT
TRBV5-1	TRBD2	.	TRBJ2-3	CASSSRLAGDLTDTQYF	TGCGCCAGCAGCTCGAGACTAGCGGGCGATCTCACAGATACGCAGTATTTT
TRBV11-2	TRBD2	once	TRBJ2-3	CASSLGFSGGPRATQYF	TGTGCCAGCAGCTTAGGTTTTAGCGGGGGCCCGCGGGCTACGCAGTATTTT
TRBV28	TRBD2	.	TRBJ2-1	CASILAGRYNEQFF	TGTGCCAGCATACTAGCGGGAAGATACAATGAGCAGTTCTTC
TRBV7-9	.	.	TRBJ2-7	CASSLADYEQYF	TGTGCCAGCAGCTTAGCGGACTACGAGCAGTACTTC